This T cell receptor (beta chain) was recovered during a study of blood T cell repertoires in COVID-19. Repertoires were generated with immunoSEQ multiplex PCR, while TCRdb's copy carries only in-frame clones and drops some. Of 200,000 to 250,000 clones detected, approximately 91% appear once; the ten largest clones hold around 2.9%. Trimming took 4 bases from V and 2 from J; bases not matched to a gene: 9. The CDR3 covers 15 residues. CDR1 SGHDT and CDR2 YYEEEE come from the germline V gene. This sequence joins TRBV5-6 and TRBJ2-7; 7 nucleotides line up with TRBD1. This TCR derives from a woman in her fifties or sixties with acute or convalescent COVID-19. The sequenced material came from peripheral blood. The CDR3 here is CASSPQGDRAYEQYF. DNA for the CDR3: TGTGCCAGCAGCCCCCAAGGGGACAGAGCCTACGAGCAGTACTTC. The whole variable domain, filled in from reference TRBV5-6 and TRBJ2-7, reads DAGVTQSPTHLIKTRGQQVTLRCSPKSGHDTVSWYQQALGQGPQFIFQYYEEEERQRGNFPDRFSGHQFPNYSSELNVNALLLGDSALYLCASSPQGDRAYEQYFGPGTRLTVT.